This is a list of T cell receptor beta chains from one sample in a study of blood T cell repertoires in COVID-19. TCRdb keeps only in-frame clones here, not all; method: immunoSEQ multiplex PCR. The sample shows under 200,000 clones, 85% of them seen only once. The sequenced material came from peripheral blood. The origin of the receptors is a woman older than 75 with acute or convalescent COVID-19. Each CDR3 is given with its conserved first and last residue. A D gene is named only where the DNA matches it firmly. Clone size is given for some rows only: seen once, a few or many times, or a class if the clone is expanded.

CASSSSGRGGYTDTQYF	TGTGCCAGCAGTTCTAGCGGGAGGGGGGGCTACACAGATACGCAGTATTTT	TRBJ2-3	TRBV27	TRBD2	.
CAISEQASSYNSPLHF	TGTGCCATCAGTGAACAGGCCAGCTCCTATAATTCACCCCTCCACTTT	TRBJ1-6	TRBV10-3	.	.
CASLLAGIRWGEQFF	TGTGCCAGCCTTTTGGCGGGGATTCGGTGGGGTGAGCAGTTCTTC	TRBJ2-1	TRBV6-6	.	.
CASSLASGLVASYNSPLHF	TGTGCCAGCAGCTTAGCGTCAGGGCTGGTGGCGTCCTATAATTCACCCCTCCACTTT	TRBJ1-6	TRBV7-9	.	.
CASSLFEKGARSYEQYF	TGTGCCAGCAGTTTATTCGAAAAGGGGGCAAGGTCCTACGAGCAGTACTTC	TRBJ2-7	TRBV28	TRBD1	.
CASSLRMNTEAFF	TGTGCCAGCAGCTTACGTATGAACACTGAAGCTTTCTTT	TRBJ1-1	TRBV7-2	.	.
CASSPVGGSPLHF	TGTGCCAGCAGCCCAGTCGGAGGATCACCCCTCCACTTT	TRBJ1-6	TRBV7-9	.	.
CASSLSDRFVNEQFF	TGTGCCAGCAGTTTATCCGACAGGTTTGTCAATGAGCAGTTCTTC	TRBJ2-1	TRBV6-6	.	.
CSASKGERGYTF	TGCAGTGCTAGTAAAGGGGAAAGGGGCTACACCTTC	TRBJ1-2	TRBV20-1	.	.
CASRVGFSGIEQYF	TGTGCCAGCAGAGTAGGTTTTAGCGGGATCGAGCAGTACTTC	TRBJ2-7	TRBV5-6	TRBD2	.
CATSRAGGTEAFF	TGTGCCACCAGCAGAGCAGGGGGCACTGAAGCTTTCTTT	TRBJ1-1	TRBV15	TRBD1	.
CASSPSQVNSPLHF	TGTGCCAGCTCACCTTCGCAGGTCAATTCACCCCTCCACTTT	TRBJ1-6	TRBV18	.	.
CASSYEGGKSYNEQFF	TGTGCCAGCAGTTACGAGGGCGGGAAGTCCTACAATGAGCAGTTCTTC	TRBJ2-1	TRBV6-5	.	.
CASTPEETGTNTEAFF	TGTGCCAGTACCCCCGAGGAAACAGGAACGAACACTGAAGCTTTCTTT	TRBJ1-1	TRBV19	.	.
CASSLGLAGYHEQFF	TGCGCCAGCAGCTTGGGACTAGCGGGGTATCATGAGCAGTTCTTC	TRBJ2-1	TRBV5-1	TRBD2	.
CASSEMSLSGNTIYF	TGTGCCAGCAGTGAAATGAGCCTCTCTGGAAACACCATATATTTT	TRBJ1-3	TRBV6-1	.	.
CASSIDRSAGNTEAFF	TGTGCCAGTAGTATAGATAGGTCCGCGGGGAACACTGAAGCTTTCTTT	TRBJ1-1	TRBV19	.	.
CASSFLRGVEQYF	TGTGCCAGCAGCTTCCTCCGGGGGGTAGAGCAGTACTTC	TRBJ2-7	TRBV7-2	TRBD2	.
CASQTGEAFF	TGTGCCAGCCAGACGGGTGAAGCTTTCTTT	TRBJ1-1	TRBV6-5	.	.
CASSFGTSSVEQFF	TGCGCCAGCAGCTTTGGGACTAGCTCGGTTGAGCAGTTCTTC	TRBJ2-1	TRBV5-1	TRBD2	once
CASSRDLSSYNEQFF	TGTGCCAGTAGCCGAGACTTGAGCTCCTACAATGAGCAGTTCTTC	TRBJ2-1	TRBV19	.	.
CASSLSTGIGGQDYGYTF	TGTGCCAGCAGTTTATCAACAGGCATCGGGGGGCAGGACTATGGCTACACCTTC	TRBJ1-2	TRBV27	.	.
CSVEDRGYEQFF	TGCAGCGTTGAAGACCGGGGTTATGAGCAGTTCTTC	TRBJ2-1	TRBV29-1	.	.
CASSLSGTGNTIYF	TGCGCCAGCAGCTTGTCGGGAACGGGAAACACCATATATTTT	TRBJ1-3	TRBV5-1	.	.
CASSLSDQETQYF	TGTGCCAGCAGCTTGAGCGACCAAGAGACCCAGTACTTC	TRBJ2-5	TRBV7-9	.	.
CASSFRQNEDEQYF	TGTGCCAGCAGCTTCAGACAGAATGAAGACGAGCAGTACTTC	TRBJ2-7	TRBV7-9	.	.
CASSPGQGSYNEQFF	TGTGCCAGCAGCCCTGGACAGGGGTCCTACAATGAGCAGTTCTTC	TRBJ2-1	TRBV7-9	TRBD1	.
CASSLAGLGLSNEKLFF	TGTGCCAGCAGCTTAGCGGGTTTGGGGCTGTCTAATGAAAAACTGTTTTTT	TRBJ1-4	TRBV7-2	.	.
CAISESPGTSGRWPAGELFF	TGTGCCATCAGTGAGTCTCCCGGGACTAGCGGGAGGTGGCCGGCCGGGGAGCTGTTTTTT	TRBJ2-2	TRBV10-3	TRBD2	.
CASSQGDQASGKSTDTQYF	TGCGCCAGCAGCCAAGGGGATCAGGCTAGCGGGAAGTCTACAGATACGCAGTATTTT	TRBJ2-3	TRBV4-3	TRBD2	.
CATPGYVGTEAFF	TGTGCCACGCCGGGGTACGTGGGCACTGAAGCTTTCTTT	TRBJ1-1	TRBV28	.	.
CASSYPQGARYEQYF	TGTGCCAGCAGTTACCCCCAGGGGGCTAGATACGAGCAGTACTTC	TRBJ2-7	TRBV28	TRBD1	.
CASSLSRDRVHEQFF	TGTGCCAGCAGCCTCTCCCGGGACAGGGTCCATGAGCAGTTCTTC	TRBJ2-1	TRBV11-1	TRBD1	.
CASSPVDTQYF	TGTGCCAGCAGCCCCGTGGATACGCAGTATTTT	TRBJ2-3	TRBV7-2	.	.
CASSQGVSGNTIYF	TGTGCCAGCAGCCAAGGGGTTTCTGGAAACACCATATATTTT	TRBJ1-3	TRBV7-9	.	.
CSIGQGALTGANVLTF	TGCAGCATCGGACAGGGGGCTTTGACTGGGGCCAACGTCCTGACTTTC	TRBJ2-6	TRBV29-1	TRBD1	.
CASSAVVYGYTF	TGTGCCAGCAGCGCCGTAGTCTATGGCTACACCTTC	TRBJ1-2	TRBV2	.	.
CASSRTATLREQYF	TGTGCCAGCAGCCGGACAGCCACCCTTCGGGAGCAGTACTTC	TRBJ2-7	TRBV3-1/TRBV3-2	.	.
CASSLEPGEHNEQFF	TGCGCCAGCAGCTTGGAACCGGGAGAGCACAATGAGCAGTTCTTC	TRBJ2-1	TRBV5-1	.	.
CASREQVNSNQPQHF	TGTGCCAGCCGTGAACAGGTTAATAGCAATCAGCCCCAGCATTTT	TRBJ1-5	TRBV27	.	once
CASSQTGTEAFF	TGCGCCAGCAGCCAGACCGGGACAGAAGCTTTCTTT	TRBJ1-1	TRBV4-3	.	.
CSVPTGVTDTQYF	TGCAGCGTTCCGACAGGTGTCACAGATACGCAGTATTTT	TRBJ2-3	TRBV29-1	.	.